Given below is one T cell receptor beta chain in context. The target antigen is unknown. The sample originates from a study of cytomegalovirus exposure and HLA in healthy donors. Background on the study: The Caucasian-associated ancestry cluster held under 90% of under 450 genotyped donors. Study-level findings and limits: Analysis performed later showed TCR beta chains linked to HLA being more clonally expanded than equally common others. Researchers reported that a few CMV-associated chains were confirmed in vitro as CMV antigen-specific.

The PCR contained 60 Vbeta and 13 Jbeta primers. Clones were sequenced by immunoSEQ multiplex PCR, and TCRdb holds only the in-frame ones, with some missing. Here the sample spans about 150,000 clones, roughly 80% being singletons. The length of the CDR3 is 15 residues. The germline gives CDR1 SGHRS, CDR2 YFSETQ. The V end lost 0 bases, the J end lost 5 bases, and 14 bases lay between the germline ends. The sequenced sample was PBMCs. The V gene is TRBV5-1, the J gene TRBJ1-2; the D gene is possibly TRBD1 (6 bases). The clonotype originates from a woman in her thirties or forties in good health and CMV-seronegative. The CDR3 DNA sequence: TGCGCCAGCAGCTTGGCGTCAGGGGAAGGGTATGGCTACACCTTC. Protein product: CASSLASGEGYGYTF.